This is a list of T cell receptor beta chains from one sample in a study of T cells in Graves' hyperthyroidism and ophthalmopathy. TCRdb used MiXCR to reprocess the multiplex PCR reads, holding one entry per CDR3 protein. Of 640,000 or so distinct CDR3 sequences listed, approximately 15% are singletons. Sequenced input: blood. These receptors were collected from a woman between 18 and 29 years old with Graves' ophthalmopathy. The CDR3 runs from the conserved cysteine through the conserved F or W. D genes are given only for firm matches. For some rows the clone size is stated as once, few or many, or as a class when expanded; others skip it.

clone size	D gene	V gene	J gene	CDR3 protein	CDR3 DNA
many	-	TRBV7-9	TRBJ2-3	CASSLKGFADTQYF	TGTGCCAGCAGCTTAAAGGGATTCGCAGATACGCAGTATTTT
few	-	TRBV12-3/TRBV12-4	TRBJ1-2	CASSWEAHPNYGYTF	TGTGCCAGCAGTTGGGAGGCGCACCCCAACTATGGCTACACCTTC
many	TRBD1	TRBV24-1	TRBJ2-3	CATSGSGTGEDTQYF	TGTGCCACCAGTGGGTCCGGGACAGGGGAAGATACGCAGTATTTT
-	TRBD2	TRBV30	TRBJ2-4	CAWRPPGLAKYF	TGTGCCTGGAGGCCTCCGGGACTAGCTAAGTACTTC
few	TRBD1	TRBV9	TRBJ2-7	CASSVFGQGYEQYF	TGTGCCAGCAGCGTATTTGGACAGGGCTACGAGCAGTACTTC
many	-	TRBV3-1	TRBJ1-1	CASSQGVRNTEAFF	TGTGCCAGCAGCCAAGGAGTTCGGAACACTGAAGCTTTCTTT
many	-	TRBV12-3/TRBV12-4	TRBJ2-7	CASSFIGVEQYF	TGTGCCAGCAGTTTTATAGGGGTCGAGCAGTACTTC
-	-	TRBV5-8	TRBJ2-7	CASAYEQYF	TGTGCCAGCGCGTACGAGCAGTACTTC
many	-	TRBV7-2	TRBJ2-7	CASRLDSYEQYF	TGTGCCAGCAGGTTGGACAGCTACGAGCAGTACTTC
many	-	TRBV4-2	TRBJ2-5	CASSQDPPRTLGETQYF	TGTGCCAGCAGCCAAGATCCCCCTAGGACTTTGGGAGAGACCCAGTACTTC
-	-	TRBV7-2	TRBJ1-3	CASSLVSGNSGNTIYF	TGTGCCAGCAGCTTAGTCTCGGGAAACTCTGGAAACACCATATATTTT
few	-	TRBV19	TRBJ1-1	CASSGQAWVNTEAFF	TGTGCCAGTTCCGGGCAGGCCTGGGTGAACACTGAAGCTTTCTTT
many	-	TRBV20-1	TRBJ1-1	CSARGRQARTEAFF	TGCAGTGCTAGAGGGAGACAGGCCCGCACTGAAGCTTTCTTT
many	TRBD2	TRBV30	TRBJ2-1	CAWGLAGTPGYNEQFF	TGTGCCTGGGGGCTAGCGGGAACCCCGGGGTACAATGAGCAGTTCTTC
few	-	TRBV5-1	TRBJ1-2	CASSLWTQGSGYTF	TGCGCCAGCAGCTTGTGGACTCAGGGGTCCGGCTACACCTTC
-	TRBD1	TRBV9	TRBJ2-5	CASSKQGKWEETQYF	TGTGCCAGCAGTAAACAGGGGAAATGGGAAGAGACCCAGTACTTC
-	TRBD1	TRBV4-3	TRBJ2-3	CASSQETGGVADTQYF	TGCGCCAGCAGCCAAGAGACAGGGGGAGTTGCAGATACGCAGTATTTT
many	-	TRBV20-1	TRBJ1-1	CSARAAGNTEAFF	TGCAGTGCCCGAGCGGCAGGGAACACTGAAGCTTTCTTT
many	-	TRBV28	TRBJ1-5	CASRRTTYSNQPQHF	TGTGCCAGCAGAAGGACAACCTATAGCAATCAGCCCCAGCATTTT
few	-	TRBV2	TRBJ1-5	CASGGGQSQPQHF	TGTGCCAGCGGAGGGGGTCAGTCTCAGCCCCAGCATTTT
many	TRBD2	TRBV28	TRBJ2-4	CASSFPETSGKNIQYF	TGTGCCAGCAGTTTTCCGGAGACTAGCGGGAAAAACATTCAGTACTTC
-	-	TRBV7-8	TRBJ2-2	CSSSPATGELFF	TGTTCCAGCAGCCCTGCAACCGGGGAGCTGTTTTTT